This TCR beta chain stems from a study of regulatory T cells in long-lasting Graves disease. Across the whole study: It was over 5 years of antithyroid drugs, with positive TSH receptor antibodies, that meant persistent Graves' disease.

This clonotype was observed a handful of times. Its antigen is as yet unknown. Germline V gene sequence: CDR1 DFQATT, CDR2 SNEGSKA (reference sequence). V shed 5 bases, J shed 12 bases, and the junction held 6 bases outside the gene matches. The CDR3 is made up of 12 amino acids. As to time point: persistent/refractory GD, antithyroid drugs over 5 years with positive TRAb. Scientists built the TCR library using RNA that was extracted from PBMCs. The authors built TCR beta libraries using iRepertoire HTBI primers and Arm-PCR of CDR3 regions. Each CDR3 protein gets one entry after TCRdb re-called the multiplex PCR reads with MiXCR. The sample records fewer than 400,000 distinct CDR3 sequences, less than 25% being singletons. Study results and caveats: Not thyroid tissue but only peripheral blood was studied. Persistent disease samples used TRBV28, TRBJ1-2 and TRBJ2-5 preferentially.

The sample in question was peripheral blood mononuclear cells (PBMCs), obtained when the disease was refractory, from a patient treated with antithyroid drugs. The sequence was obtained from a female donor with Graves disease. J is TRBJ2-1 and V is TRBV20-1, with 11 bases identical to TRBD2. The CDR3 loop reads CSASRLAGSQFF. The CDR3 DNA reads TGCAGTGCTTCCCGACTAGCGGGGTCGCAGTTCTTC.